The 16 T cell receptor beta chains in this list originate from one sample, sequenced in a study of shared clonotypes between healthy human individuals. Produced via immunoSEQ multiplex PCR; TCRdb's table is partial and in-frame only. The profile covers 110,000 or so clones, with around two thirds appearing a single time and around 23% taken by the ten largest. The sequenced material came from memory CD8+ T cells sorted from blood. The subset here: CD45RO+ cells pooled with CCR7-negative TemRA cells. The receptors here all came from a woman aged 25 to 39 in good health.

V is TRBV25-1 and J is TRBJ2-7; D may match TRBD1 or TRBD2 (5 bases each). V shed 4 bases and J shed 4 bases, with 23 bases lying between them. The CDR3 has 17 amino acids. Germline V lookup: CDR1 MGHDK, CDR2 SYGVNS. In DNA, the CDR3 is TGTGCCAGCAGTGGGAAGACTCGATTCAGGGACGGGTACGAGCAGTACTTC. This sequence encodes CASSGKTRFRDGYEQYF.

The CDR3 reads CASSPVGRTQETQYF. The CDR3 DNA follows: TGTGCCAGCAGCCCCGTGGGGCGTACACAAGAGACCCAGTACTTC. The chain recombines TRBV7-6 with TRBJ2-5, with a possible D match to TRBD1 (5 bases). In germline, CDR1 is SGHVS, CDR2 FNYEAQ. This CDR3 comprises 15 residues. V dropped 5 bases and J dropped 2 bases, with 15 bases sitting between them.

The chain couples TRBV14 to TRBJ2-7; tentatively, D is TRBD2 (5 bases). The CDR3 extends over 14 amino acids. Germline V lookup: CDR1 SGHDN, CDR2 FVKESK. Trimming took off 3 bases at V and 3 bases at J, with 12 bases between the two ends. CDR3 sequence (DNA): TGTGCCAGCAGCCAGACGGGGAATCTCTACGAGCAGTACTTC. It codes for CASSQTGNLYEQYF.

As for this clone: The same CDR3 also results from other DNA sequences found in this sample. The V call is TRBV4-2, the J call TRBJ1-5, with TRBD1 identical over 12 bases. The CDR3 is made up of 16 amino acids. V dropped 2 bases and J dropped 6; count of bases not matched to a gene: 5. Germline values: CDR1 LGHNA, CDR2 YNFKEQ. CDR3 coding DNA: TGTGCCAGCAGCCAAACCGGGACAGGGGGCCGTCAGCCCCAGCATTTT. The encoded protein is CASSQTGTGGRQPQHF.

The chain carries TRBV7-6 and TRBJ1-5, with unresolved D. The CDR3 is 15 residues long. Germline V CDR1 and CDR2: SGHVS, FNYEAQ. Trimming removed 6 bases from V and 0 bases from J, with 12 bases in between. Written as DNA, the CDR3 is TGTGCCAGCAGTTCTTCCCCGTATAGCAATCAGCCCCAGCATTTT. Its protein product is CASSSSPYSNQPQHF.

This clone occurred many times. This sequence joins TRBV25-1 and TRBJ2-1; a possible D gene is TRBD1 (5 bases). Germline V gives CDR1 MGHDK, CDR2 SYGVNS. Trimming shortened V by 5 bases and J by 4 bases, and 18 bases separated the two germline ends. There are 16 residues in the CDR3. The CDR3 loop reads CASSPRQQRSYNEQFF. The CDR3 coding sequence is TGTGCCAGCAGTCCCCGACAGCAAAGGAGTTACAATGAGCAGTTCTTC.

This chain uses TRBV7-8 with TRBJ2-1; TRBD2 agrees at 8 bases. V trimming: 2 bases; J trimming: 3 bases; junction bases outside the gene matches: 18. In germline, CDR1 is SGHVS, CDR2 FQNEAQ. The CDR3 runs to 20 residues. CDR3 sequence: CASSLSVRRAGEQNYNEQFF. For the CDR3, the DNA is TGTGCCAGCAGCTTATCGGTGAGGCGAGCGGGAGAGCAAAACTACAATGAGCAGTTCTTC.

Notes on this clone: This may be a read error, as it is one base from a much larger clone. The gene calls are TRBV7-2 and TRBJ1-5, with a weak D call TRBD1 (6 bases). There are 14 residues in the CDR3. Germline CDR1 reads SGHTA; CDR2 reads FQGNSA. This chain's CDR3 is CASSQVADRQPQHF. The CDR3 nucleotides read TGCGCCAGCAGCCAAGTAGCGGACAGACAGCCCCAGCATTTT.

The CDR3 nucleotides read TGTGCCAGCAGTTGGTACAGGCCGGGAAGCACAGATACGCAGTATTTT. Translated, it gives CASSWYRPGSTDTQYF. V gene TRBV6-6 combines with J gene TRBJ2-3; either TRBD1 or TRBD2 may fit D (5 bases each). The germline gives CDR1 MNHNY, CDR2 SVGAGI (reference sequence). The CDR3 runs 16 residues. Between the trimmed V and J ends, which lost 4 bases and 0 bases, there was a span of 14 bases.

In regard to this clone: Germline and junction disagree at one end, which may indicate a read error. CDR3 residues: CASSERAEIETQYF. The CDR3 nucleotides read TGTGCCAGCAGTGAAAGAGCTGAGATAGAGACCCAGTACTTC. The chain has TRBV10-3 and TRBJ2-5, with D uncertain. This CDR3 spans 14 amino acids. CDR1 ENHRY and CDR2 SYGVKD come from the germline V gene.

V is TRBV6-4 and J is TRBJ1-5; possibly TRBD1 for D (6 bases). V was clipped by 5 bases and J by 5 bases, with 16 bases between them. This CDR3 is 15 amino acids long. CDR1 is MRHNA and CDR2 is SNTAGT in the germline V gene. The CDR3 protein is CASSYFRQADQPQHF. CDR3 DNA sequence: TGTGCCAGCAGTTACTTCCGACAGGCCGATCAGCCCCAGCATTTT.

CDR3 nucleotide sequence: TGTGCCAGCAGTGAAAATGGCAGAGGGTACAACAATGAGCAGTTCTTC. Translation: CASSENGRGYNNEQFF. The chain uses TRBV6-1 and TRBJ2-1; D perhaps matches TRBD2 (5 bases). The CDR3 has 16 residues. V was clipped by 2 bases and J by 5 bases, with 16 bases between them. Per the germline V gene, CDR1 is MNHNS and CDR2 is SASEGT.

The chain carries TRBV5-1 and TRBJ2-3; 7 bases are a match to TRBD2. V dropped 3 bases and J dropped 1; count of bases not matched to a gene: 14. The germline V gene has CDR1 SGHRS and CDR2 YFSETQ. The CDR3 has 18 amino acids. This chain's CDR3 is CASSWGTIGKGGTDTQYF. CDR3 sequence (DNA): TGCGCCAGCAGCTGGGGGACTATCGGAAAGGGTGGCACAGATACGCAGTATTTT. The entire variable domain, with the rest obtained from reference TRBV5-1 and TRBJ2-3, is as follows: KAGVTQTPRYLIKTRGQQVTLSCSPISGHRSVSWYQQTPGQGLQFLFEYFSETQRNKGNFPGRFSGRQFSNSRSEMNVSTLELGDSALYLCASSWGTIGKGGTDTQYFGPGTRLTVL.

V is TRBV28 and J is TRBJ2-3; no reliable D call. V was shortened by 5 bases and J by 0 bases, with 15 bases between the two germline ends. CDR3 length equals 16 residues. Germline V gene lookup returns CDR1 MDHEN and CDR2 SYDVKM. In DNA form, the CDR3 reads TGTGCCAGCAGTCTCGCCCGGGCGGCGAGCACAGATACGCAGTATTTT. It translates to CASSLARAASTDTQYF.

The chain has TRBV27 and TRBJ2-2, with a weak D call TRBD1 (6 bases). The germline V gene encodes CDR1 MNHEY and CDR2 SMNVEV (reference sequence). The CDR3 consists of 15 residues. V dropped 2 bases and J dropped 9 bases, with 16 bases sitting between them. In DNA form, the CDR3 reads TGTGCCAGCAGTTTAGGGACATACCTTCACCGGGAGCTGTTTTTT. Its protein is CASSLGTYLHRELFF.

To note about this clone: Other nucleotide sequences from this sample produce the same CDR3. The V call is TRBV11-2, the J call TRBJ2-7; 7 bases match TRBD2. V lost 3 bases to trimming and J lost 3 bases; unmatched junction nucleotides: 2. In germline, CDR1 is SGHAT, CDR2 FQNNGV. The CDR3 consists of 13 residues. The CDR3 DNA is TGTGCCAGCAGCTTCAGCGGGGACTACGAGCAGTACTTC. Amino acid sequence: CASSFSGDYEQYF.